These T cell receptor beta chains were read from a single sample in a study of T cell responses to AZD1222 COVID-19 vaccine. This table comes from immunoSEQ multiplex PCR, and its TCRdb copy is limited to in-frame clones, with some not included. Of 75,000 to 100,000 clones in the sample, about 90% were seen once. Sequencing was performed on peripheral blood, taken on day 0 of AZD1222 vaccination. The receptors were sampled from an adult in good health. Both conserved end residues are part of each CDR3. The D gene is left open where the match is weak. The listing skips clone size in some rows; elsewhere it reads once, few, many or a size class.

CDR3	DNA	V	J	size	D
CASSYSRDSGQYF	TGTGCCAGCAGTTACTCGCGGGACTCCGGGCAGTACTTC	TRBV6-2/TRBV6-3	TRBJ2-7	-	-
CASSWDRGSLNEKLFF	TGTGCCAGCAGCTGGGACAGGGGGAGTTTGAATGAAAAACTGTTTTTT	TRBV5-5	TRBJ1-4	-	TRBD1
CASPPIGSQREQYF	TGTGCCAGCCCACCCATCGGGTCCCAGAGGGAGCAGTACTTC	TRBV6-5	TRBJ2-7	-	-
CASSYPVGAEAFF	TGTGCCAGCAGTTACCCCGTCGGGGCTGAAGCTTTCTTT	TRBV6-2/TRBV6-3	TRBJ1-1	-	-
CASSAETGGEQYF	TGTGCCAGCAGCGCAGAGACAGGGGGCGAGCAGTACTTC	TRBV9	TRBJ2-7	once	TRBD1
CASGSSGNTIYF	TGTGCCAGCGGCAGCTCTGGAAACACCATATATTTT	TRBV6-5	TRBJ1-3	-	-
CATSSDRGLDEQYF	TGTGCCACCAGCAGTGACAGGGGGCTGGACGAGCAGTACTTC	TRBV15	TRBJ2-7	-	TRBD1
CASSLQGKDQPQHF	TGTGCCAGCAGCCTCCAGGGGAAGGATCAGCCCCAGCATTTT	TRBV5-4	TRBJ1-5	once	-
CASSLVGQGSDTGELFF	TGTGCCAGCAGCTTAGTTGGACAGGGATCCGACACCGGGGAGCTGTTTTTT	TRBV7-9	TRBJ2-2	-	TRBD1
CASRGKSTGTSGRLYNEQFF	TGTGCCAGTAGAGGCAAGAGTACCGGGACTAGCGGGCGGCTCTACAATGAGCAGTTCTTC	TRBV19	TRBJ2-1	-	TRBD2
CASRFRRGREKLFF	TGTGCCAGCAGATTCCGAAGGGGGCGGGAAAAACTGTTTTTT	TRBV28	TRBJ1-4	-	TRBD1
CASRWTSNSNQPQHF	TGCGCCAGCAGATGGACATCAAATAGCAATCAGCCCCAGCATTTT	TRBV4-1	TRBJ1-5	-	-
CASSWITGLAGDEQFF	TGTGCCAGCAGCTGGATCACGGGACTAGCGGGGGATGAGCAGTTCTTC	TRBV5-4	TRBJ2-1	-	TRBD2
CASRTGAGNTIYF	TGTGCCAGCAGAACAGGGGCTGGAAACACCATATATTTT	TRBV27	TRBJ1-3	-	TRBD1
CASSRDRGQVDTQYF	TGTGCCAGCAGCCGCGACAGGGGGCAGGTAGATACGCAGTATTTT	TRBV5-6	TRBJ2-3	-	TRBD1
CASSLAADQETQYF	TGTGCCAGCAGCTTAGCGGCGGACCAGGAGACCCAGTACTTC	TRBV7-2	TRBJ2-5	-	-
CASSNLAGTPYSNQPQHF	TGTGCCAGCAGCAACTTGGCCGGGACACCGTATAGCAATCAGCCCCAGCATTTT	TRBV27	TRBJ1-5	-	-
CAWSVKDTEAFF	TGTGCCTGGAGTGTAAAGGACACTGAAGCTTTCTTT	TRBV30	TRBJ1-1	-	-
CIRETQYF	TGTATCAGGGAGACCCAGTACTTC	TRBV27	TRBJ2-5	-	-
CASSYPRTVYEQYF	TGTGCCAGCAGTTACCCCCGGACAGTCTACGAGCAGTACTTC	TRBV6-2/TRBV6-3	TRBJ2-7	once	-
CASSKQGNTEAFF	TGTGCCAGCAGCAAACAGGGAAACACTGAAGCTTTCTTT	TRBV7-3	TRBJ1-1	few	-
CASSLSGLGGQETQYF	TGTGCCAGCAGTTTATCGGGATTGGGTGGCCAAGAGACCCAGTACTTC	TRBV27	TRBJ2-5	-	-
CASTKGDRMLAKNIQYF	TGTGCCAGCACCAAAGGGGACAGGATGTTAGCCAAAAACATTCAGTACTTC	TRBV21-1	TRBJ2-4	-	-
CASSLRPFSSYEQYF	TGTGCCAGCAGTTTAAGACCTTTTAGCTCCTACGAGCAGTACTTC	TRBV27	TRBJ2-7	-	-
CASSLGQTGTEAFF	TGCGCCAGCAGCTTGGGGCAAACGGGCACTGAAGCTTTCTTT	TRBV5-1	TRBJ1-1	-	-
CASSSGQGAPRLNIQYF	TGTGCCAGCAGCTCTGGACAGGGAGCTCCTCGTCTGAACATTCAGTACTTC	TRBV11-2	TRBJ2-4	-	TRBD1
CASSLGTVQETQYF	TGCGCCAGCAGCTTGGGTACGGTCCAAGAGACCCAGTACTTC	TRBV5-1	TRBJ2-5	-	-
CASSVVAGTYNEQFF	TGTGCCAGCAGCGTAGTGGCGGGAACGTACAATGAGCAGTTCTTC	TRBV9	TRBJ2-1	-	-
CASSSGSSGANVLTF	TGTGCCAGCAGCTCTGGGAGCTCTGGGGCCAACGTCCTGACTTTC	TRBV7-2	TRBJ2-6	-	-
CASSSVTAFQPQHF	TGTGCCAGCAGCTCGGTGACAGCTTTTCAGCCCCAGCATTTT	TRBV2	TRBJ1-5	-	-
CASSQDRRDRDYEQYF	TGTGCCAGCAGCCAAGATCGAAGGGACAGGGACTACGAGCAGTACTTC	TRBV4-2	TRBJ2-7	-	TRBD1
CASSVGPGGHEQFF	TGTGCCAGCAGCGTGGGACCGGGCGGTCATGAGCAGTTCTTC	TRBV7-9	TRBJ2-1	-	-